This entry describes one TCR beta chain. The antigen remains unidentified. The sample originates from a study of cytomegalovirus exposure and HLA in healthy donors. Whole-study results and caveats: Later on, a genetic analysis was performed. It linked a missense variant in DCLRE1C with V- and J-gene trimming of TCR beta. Compared with the roughly 730-donor mean, an Asian-associated ancestry cluster reportedly had fewer N-insertions, according to a later analysis. It was assumed in the presence/absence analyses that sequencing depth was roughly uniform across donors. CMV antigen specificity was confirmed in vitro for a few CMV-associated chains.

The PCR used 60 Vbeta and 13 Jbeta primers. Produced via immunoSEQ multiplex PCR; TCRdb's table is partial and in-frame only. The table lists about 200,000 clones, about 12% of them singletons. This CDR3 is 16 amino acids long. V shed 4 bases, J shed 0 bases, and the junction held 7 bases outside the gene matches. CDR1 and CDR2 from the germline V gene are SGHDT and YYEEEE. The clonotype originates from a man over 45 in good health and CMV-seropositive. The chain links TRBV5-6 to TRBJ2-3; 8 bases fit TRBD1. Sequenced material: PBMCs. The CDR3 nucleotides are TGTGCCAGCAGCAACCCGACAGGGGATAGCACAGATACGCAGTATTTT. It specifies CASSNPTGDSTDTQYF. The whole variable domain, filled in from reference TRBV5-6 and TRBJ2-3, reads DAGVTQSPTHLIKTRGQQVTLRCSPKSGHDTVSWYQQALGQGPQFIFQYYEEEERQRGNFPDRFSGHQFPNYSSELNVNALLLGDSALYLCASSNPTGDSTDTQYFGPGTRLTVL.